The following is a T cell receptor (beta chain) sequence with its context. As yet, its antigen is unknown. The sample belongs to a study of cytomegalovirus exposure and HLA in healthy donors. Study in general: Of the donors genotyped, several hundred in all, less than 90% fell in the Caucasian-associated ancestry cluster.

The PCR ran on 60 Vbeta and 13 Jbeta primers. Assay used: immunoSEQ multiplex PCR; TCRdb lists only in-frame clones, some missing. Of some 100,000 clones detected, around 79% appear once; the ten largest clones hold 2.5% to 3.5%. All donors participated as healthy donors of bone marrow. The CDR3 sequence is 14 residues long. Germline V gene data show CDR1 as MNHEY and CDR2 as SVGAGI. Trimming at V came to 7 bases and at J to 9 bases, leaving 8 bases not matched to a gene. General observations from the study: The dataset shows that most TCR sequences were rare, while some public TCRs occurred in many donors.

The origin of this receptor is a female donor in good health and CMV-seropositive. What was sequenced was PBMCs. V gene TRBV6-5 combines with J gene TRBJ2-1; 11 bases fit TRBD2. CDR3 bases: TGTGCCAGCACTAGCGGGGGGCCACCCCGTGAGCAGTTCTTC. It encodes CASTSGGPPREQFF.